Shown below are 10 T cell receptor beta chains from a single sample sequenced in a study of T cell repertoires in cytomegalovirus infection. TCRdb ran MiXCR on the reads and lists one entry per CDR3 protein. The sample carries 200,000 to 300,000 distinct CDR3 sequences, around an eighth recorded once. The specimen was PBMCs. These receptor sequences come from a human donor in good health (CMV status not recorded). Some clones in this sample may be carry-over from other donors' samples.

The rearrangement links TRBV19 to TRBJ1-2; TRBD1 matches 8 bases. This CDR3 is 14 amino acids long. The germline V gene has CDR1 LNHDA and CDR2 SQIVND (reference sequence). The trim removed 6 bases at V and 2 bases at J, leaving 5 bases unmatched. CDR3 nucleotide sequence: TGTGCCAGTAGCGCGGGACAGGCAAACTATGGCTACACCTTC. Protein sequence: CASSAGQANYGYTF.

This clonotype appeared a few times. The chain employs TRBV5-5 and TRBJ2-7; D is ambiguous. Germline lookup yields CDR1 SGHKS and CDR2 YYEKEE (reference sequence). V lost 4 bases, J lost 1 base, and 15 bases lay in between. The CDR3 length is 15 residues. This CDR3 is CASSHEAQVSYEQYF. Written as DNA, the CDR3 is TGTGCCAGCAGCCACGAGGCCCAGGTATCCTACGAGCAGTACTTC.

There are a few counts of this clonotype. The chain's CDR3 is CASRSETVNSPLHF. CDR3 DNA: TGTGCCAGTAGATCGGAGACAGTTAATTCACCCCTCCACTTT. This chain links TRBV19 with TRBJ1-6, with a tentative D call TRBD1 (5 bases). The V gene's germline CDR1 is LNHDA and CDR2 SQIVND (reference sequence). This CDR3 contains 14 residues. The germline V and J ends were trimmed by 6 bases and 6 bases, with 12 bases remaining between them.

With respect to this clonotype: This may stem from a read error, because a much larger clone lies one nucleotide away. The chain couples TRBV28 to TRBJ1-4; D uncertain. Deletions cut 6 bases from V and 8 bases from J, with 10 bases between. Germline CDR1 MDHEN, CDR2 SYDVKM. The CDR3 spans 12 residues. CDR3 nucleotide sequence: TGTGCCAGCAGCCTAAAGAGGGAAAAACTGTTTTTT. Amino acids: CASSLKREKLFF.

This clonotype has ten or more counts. The chain couples TRBV28 to TRBJ2-7; perhaps TRBD1 as D (7 bases). The CDR3 is made up of 14 amino acids. With 5 bases removed from V and 2 bases from J, the gap between germline ends came to 13 bases. CDR1 and CDR2 from the germline V gene are MDHEN and SYDVKM. CDR3: CASSAGGRAYEQYF. The DNA for the CDR3 is TGTGCCAGCAGTGCAGGGGGGAGAGCCTACGAGCAGTACTTC.

This clonotype was observed many times. V and J are TRBV7-2 and TRBJ2-7; 8 bases agree with TRBD1. Germline CDR1 and CDR2: SGHTA and FQGNSA. The CDR3 has 15 residues. The V and J ends lost 5 bases and 5 bases, in that order; junction bases with no gene match: 11. The CDR3 coding sequence is TGTGCCAGCAGCATTTCGCAGGGGGCTTACCACGAGCAGTACTTC. It yields the protein CASSISQGAYHEQYF.

Only a few counts were recorded for this clonotype. The chain carries TRBV19 and TRBJ2-1, with D uncertain. The CDR3 runs to 16 residues. Germline CDR1 LNHDA, CDR2 SQIVND (reference sequence). Trimming removed 3 bases from V and 5 bases from J, with 17 bases in between. This chain's CDR3 is CASSIPGRFTDNEQFF. CDR3 bases: TGTGCCAGTAGTATTCCAGGTCGATTCACCGACAATGAGCAGTTCTTC. The full variable domain, completed using reference TRBV19 and TRBJ2-1, is DGGITQSPKYLFRKEGQNVTLSCEQNLNHDAMYWYRQDPGQGLRLIYYSQIVNDFQKGDIAEGYSVSREKKESFPLTVTSAQKNPTAFYLCASSIPGRFTDNEQFFGPGTRLTVL.

This clonotype has at least ten counts. For the CDR3, the DNA is TGTGCCAGCAGCTTGGGTCCCGGACAGGGTAATGAAAAACTGTTTTTT. As protein: CASSLGPGQGNEKLFF. V gene TRBV7-2 combines with J gene TRBJ1-4; 8 positions agree with TRBD1. This CDR3 has 16 amino acids. V was clipped by 3 bases and J by 4 bases; unmatched bases: 7. CDR1 and CDR2 from the germline V gene are SGHTA and FQGNSA.

A word on this clonotype: This may be a read error, as it is one base from a much larger clone. The chain combines TRBV19 with TRBJ1-1; no reliable D call. Trimming cost V 7 bases and J 4 bases, with 13 bases left between them. CDR1 is LNHDA and CDR2 is SQIVND in the germline V gene (reference sequence). The CDR3 runs to 13 residues. The CDR3 sequence: CASNNLAGTEAFF. The CDR3, as DNA: TGTGCCAGTAATAATCTGGCGGGCACTGAAGCTTTCTTT.

The V call is TRBV12-3 or TRBV12-4, the J call TRBJ1-2; no reliable D call. Trimming pared 0 bases from V and 2 bases from J, leaving 7 bases between. CDR3 length: 14 residues. Here the CDR3 DNA reads TGTGCCAGCAGTTTAGCTCAGAACAACTATGGCTACACCTTC. Protein sequence: CASSLAQNNYGYTF.